Following are 25 T cell receptor beta chains from one sample sequenced in a study of blood T cell repertoires in COVID-19. Libraries were prepared by immunoSEQ multiplex PCR; TCRdb keeps only in-frame clonotypes and omits some of them. The sample lists some 27,000 clones; more than 75% were seen once. What was sequenced was peripheral blood. These receptors all stem from a human donor in a cohort sampled during active COVID-19. The donor label of this sample is uncertain.

The V and J genes are TRBV12-3 or TRBV12-4 and TRBJ2-5; unclear D gene. V lost 6 bases and J 5 bases, leaving 7 bases between the germline ends. This CDR3 is built from 11 residues. In DNA, the CDR3 is TGTGCCAGCAGGGCTTCCGAGACCCAGTACTTC. It translates to CASRASETQYF.

V is TRBV4-3 and J is TRBJ2-2; 10 bases line up with TRBD2. Losses at the gene ends were 4 bases for V and 2 bases for J; bases not matched to a gene: 4. There are 16 residues in the CDR3. Germline values: CDR1 LGHNA, CDR2 YSLEER. The chain's CDR3 is CASSPGLAANTGELFF. The CDR3 coding sequence is TGCGCCAGCAGCCCTGGACTAGCGGCCAACACCGGGGAGCTGTTTTTT.

This sequence joins TRBV12-3 or TRBV12-4 and TRBJ2-5; D remains ambiguous. The V end was cut by 6 bases, the J end by 1 base, with 9 bases between. There are 13 residues in the CDR3. The CDR3 DNA reads as TGTGCCAGCAGCTCGTCTTCCCAAGAGACCCAGTACTTC. It is translated as CASSSSSQETQYF.

V is TRBV28 and J is TRBJ1-6; tentative D call: TRBD1 (6 bases). The CDR3 is 16 residues long. CDR1 MDHEN and CDR2 SYDVKM come from the germline V gene. V lost 5 bases and J 4 bases, leaving 15 bases between the germline ends. The DNA of the CDR3 is TGTGCCAGCAGTCCCGACCGGGACACTTATAATTCACCCCTCCACTTT. Residues: CASSPDRDTYNSPLHF.

The chain carries TRBV5-1 and TRBJ2-5; no reliable D call. There are 13 residues in the CDR3. The germline V gene encodes CDR1 SGHRS and CDR2 YFSETQ. Trimming took 2 bases from V and 2 from J, leaving 7 bases between them. The CDR3 DNA reads as TGCGCCAGCAGCTTTGCGTCTCAAGAGACCCAGTACTTC. Translating it yields CASSFASQETQYF. Full variable domain (outside the CDR3, taken from reference TRBV5-1 and TRBJ2-5): KAGVTQTPRYLIKTRGQQVTLSCSPISGHRSVSWYQQTPGQGLQFLFEYFSETQRNKGNFPGRFSGRQFSNSRSEMNVSTLELGDSALYLCASSFASQETQYFGPGTRLLVL.

The gene calls are TRBV7-9 and TRBJ1-4, with 9 nucleotides matching TRBD1. The V and J ends lost 5 bases and 7 bases, in that order; junction bases with no gene match: 2. The V gene's germline CDR1 is SEHNR and CDR2 FQNEAQ (reference sequence). The CDR3 contains 13 residues. The CDR3 protein is CASSETGGEKLFF. The CDR3 nucleotides read TGTGCCAGCAGCGAGACAGGGGGTGAAAAACTGTTTTTT.

The V gene is TRBV27, the J gene TRBJ2-5; 7 positions match TRBD1. The CDR3 is 14 residues long. J lost 2 bases, V lost 6 bases, and 6 bases had no gene match. CDR1 and CDR2 from the germline V gene are MNHEY and SMNVEV (reference sequence). CDR3 sequence reads: CASSPMTGQETQYF. CDR3 sequence (DNA): TGTGCCAGCAGCCCTATGACAGGGCAAGAGACCCAGTACTTC.

There are a few counts of this clone. The CDR3 nucleotides read TGTGCCAGCAGCCCCCGGACTAGCGGGGGGCAGAATACGCAGTATTTT. Translating gives CASSPRTSGGQNTQYF. V and J are TRBV7-2 and TRBJ2-3, with 14 bases aligning to TRBD2. The ends lost 5 bases at V and 7 bases at J; junction bases unmatched: 8. This CDR3 is built from 16 residues. Germline V gene lookup returns CDR1 SGHTA and CDR2 FQGNSA.

This clone came up a few times. The chain employs TRBV10-1 and TRBJ2-1; TRBD2 matches 10 bases. The trim removed 5 bases at V and 5 bases at J, leaving 6 bases unmatched. CDR1 WNHNN and CDR2 SYGVQD come from the germline V gene (reference sequence). This CDR3 is built from 15 residues. CDR3 amino acids: CASSFTSGEDNEQFF. The DNA of the CDR3 is TGCGCCAGCAGTTTCACTAGCGGGGAGGACAATGAGCAGTTCTTC.

V is TRBV20-1 and J is TRBJ1-2, with a possible D match to TRBD1 (6 bases). Germline values: CDR1 DFQATT, CDR2 SNEGSKA (reference sequence). This CDR3 region has 11 residues. This chain's CDR3 is CSAGADYGYTF. The CDR3 DNA follows: TGCAGCGCGGGGGCAGATTATGGCTACACCTTC.

The chain employs TRBV29-1 and TRBJ2-3; 12 bases map to TRBD2. J lost 0 bases, V lost 6 bases, and 7 bases had no gene match. The CDR3 extends over 16 amino acids. The germline CDR1 and CDR2 sequences are SQVTM and ANQGSEA. The CDR3 loop reads CSVWTSGVSSTDTQYF. CDR3 DNA sequence: TGCAGCGTATGGACTAGCGGGGTATCTAGCACAGATACGCAGTATTTT.

The chain is built from TRBV6-5 and TRBJ1-1, with D perhaps matching TRBD1 (5 bases). Germline CDR1 and CDR2: MNHEY and SVGAGI. Deletions cut 7 bases from V and 5 bases from J, with 14 bases between. This CDR3 region has 13 residues. In nucleotides, the CDR3 is TGTGCCAGCACCCCGGCAGGGCGAACTGAAGCTTTCTTT. Residues: CASTPAGRTEAFF.

V usage is TRBV7-8 and J usage is TRBJ2-3, with D possibly matching TRBD2 (6 bases). The ends were cut back, 7 bases at V and 6 bases at J, with 23 bases in the middle. Germline V gives CDR1 SGHVS, CDR2 FQNEAQ. CDR3 length equals 16 residues. Here the CDR3 reads CASTPPWRLGGDTQYF. Written as DNA, the CDR3 is TGTGCCAGCACCCCCCCTTGGCGTCTTGGGGGGGATACGCAGTATTTT.

This chain joins TRBV12-5 and TRBJ1-5, with D unresolved. This CDR3 is 13 amino acids long. CDR1 and CDR2 (germline): LGHNT, FRNRAP. The V end lost 0 bases, the J end lost 5 bases, and 5 bases lay between the germline ends. CDR3 DNA sequence: TGTGCTAGTGGTTTGGTACGGGATCAGCCCCAGCATTTT. It yields the protein CASGLVRDQPQHF.

The rearrangement joins TRBV18 to TRBJ2-2, with 8 bases that match TRBD1. The CDR3 runs to 16 residues. J gave up 7 bases and V 4 bases, and 11 bases lay outside the gene matches. Germline V CDR1 and CDR2: KGHSH, LQKENI. The CDR3 sequence: CASSLEPGQDRGELFF. CDR3 nucleotides: TGTGCCAGCTCACTCGAGCCGGGACAGGACCGCGGGGAGCTGTTTTTT.

V and J are TRBV5-6 and TRBJ1-4; 7 positions agree with TRBD1. Per the germline V gene, CDR1 is SGHDT and CDR2 is YYEEEE. CDR3 size: 13 residues. Trimming cost V 8 bases and J 5 bases; bases outside gene matches: 6. The chain's CDR3 is CARPGQLNEKLFF. The CDR3 DNA reads TGTGCCAGACCGGGACAGCTGAATGAAAAACTGTTTTTT.

By frequency in the sample, this clone is medium-sized. The chain links TRBV4-3 to TRBJ2-6; 7 nucleotides align to TRBD1. The J segment lost 0 bases and the V segment lost 0 bases, leaving 17 bases of the junction unmatched. This CDR3 is built from 22 residues. Per germline, CDR1 LGHNA and CDR2 YSLEER. In DNA, the CDR3 is TGCGCCAGCAGCCAAGATCTGATCATCGGGGACAGCCTCTTCTCTGGGGCCAACGTCCTGACTTTC. Protein product: CASSQDLIIGDSLFSGANVLTF.

The V and J genes are TRBV4-1 and TRBJ2-1; D is possibly TRBD1 (6 bases). The CDR3 is 15 residues long. Trimming took off 2 bases at V and 6 bases at J, with 14 bases between the two ends. CDR1 is MGHRA, CDR2 YSYEKL, per germline. The CDR3 is CASSQNTGLPNEQFF. The DNA for the CDR3 is TGCGCCAGCAGCCAAAACACAGGGCTCCCCAATGAGCAGTTCTTC.

This chain joins TRBV30 and TRBJ1-6; possibly TRBD1 for D (6 bases). CDR3 length equals 13 residues. V was trimmed by 3 bases and J by 8 bases, leaving 11 bases between them. Germline lookup yields CDR1 GTSNPN and CDR2 SVGIG (reference sequence). The CDR3 DNA follows: TGTGCCTGGAGGGGGGGGCACGATTCACCCCTCCACTTT. Its translation: CAWRGGHDSPLHF.

The gene calls are TRBV5-1 and TRBJ2-7, with TRBD1 matching 7 bases. There are 15 residues in the CDR3. Per the germline V gene, CDR1 is SGHRS and CDR2 is YFSETQ. Unmatched junction bases numbered 7, after V lost 2 bases and J lost 2 bases. CDR3: CASSLWTGTTYEQYF. In DNA, the CDR3 is TGCGCCAGCAGCTTATGGACAGGAACCACCTACGAGCAGTACTTC. Full variable domain (remainder filled in from reference TRBV5-1 and TRBJ2-7): KAGVTQTPRYLIKTRGQQVTLSCSPISGHRSVSWYQQTPGQGLQFLFEYFSETQRNKGNFPGRFSGRQFSNSRSEMNVSTLELGDSALYLCASSLWTGTTYEQYFGPGTRLTVT.

The chain is built from TRBV5-8 and TRBJ2-2, with TRBD1 matching over 10 bases. The V gene's germline CDR1 is SGHTS and CDR2 YDEGEE. The CDR3 has 15 amino acids. J was trimmed by 3 bases and V by 4 bases; bases with no gene match: 3. CDR3 sequence: CASSKDRGDTGELFF. The CDR3 nucleotides are TGTGCCAGCAGCAAGGACAGGGGGGACACCGGGGAGCTGTTTTTT.

This chain connects TRBV18 to TRBJ1-6; weak D call: TRBD1 (5 bases). This CDR3 region has 15 residues. The germline V gene encodes CDR1 KGHSH and CDR2 LQKENI. V lost 3 bases, J lost 7 bases, and 13 bases lay in between. CDR3: CASSPSGRENSPLHF. The CDR3 region has the DNA TGTGCCAGCTCACCGTCGGGGCGGGAAAATTCACCCCTCCACTTT.

By its share, this clone is medium-sized. The J gene is TRBJ2-2, the V gene TRBV7-3, with D tentatively TRBD1 (5 bases). The CDR3 runs 17 residues. The germline V gene has CDR1 SGHTA and CDR2 FQGTGA. V was cut by 0 bases and J by 3 bases, with 14 bases left in between. The DNA of the CDR3 is TGTGCCAGCAGCTTAACGACGGTACAGGCGCACACCGGGGAGCTGTTTTTT. This gives the protein CASSLTTVQAHTGELFF.

This clone was seen only a few times. The chain uses TRBV6-5 and TRBJ1-2; TRBD1 is a possible D gene (6 bases). The length of the CDR3 is 13 residues. Germline CDR1 reads MNHEY; CDR2 reads SVGAGI. V was cut by 5 bases and J by 5 bases, with 12 bases left in between. The CDR3 sequence: CASSPDRQYGYTF. The DNA for the CDR3 is TGTGCCAGCAGTCCAGACAGGCAATATGGCTACACCTTC.

The V call is TRBV4-2, the J call TRBJ1-2; D unclear. Trimming removed 6 bases at V and 7 bases at J, with 21 bases between. This CDR3 has 15 amino acids. Germline V CDR1 and CDR2: LGHNA, YNFKEQ. In DNA form, the CDR3 reads TGTGCCAGCAGGGATTGGACGCGGGCGGGGAGTGGCTACACCTTC. Its translation: CASRDWTRAGSGYTF.